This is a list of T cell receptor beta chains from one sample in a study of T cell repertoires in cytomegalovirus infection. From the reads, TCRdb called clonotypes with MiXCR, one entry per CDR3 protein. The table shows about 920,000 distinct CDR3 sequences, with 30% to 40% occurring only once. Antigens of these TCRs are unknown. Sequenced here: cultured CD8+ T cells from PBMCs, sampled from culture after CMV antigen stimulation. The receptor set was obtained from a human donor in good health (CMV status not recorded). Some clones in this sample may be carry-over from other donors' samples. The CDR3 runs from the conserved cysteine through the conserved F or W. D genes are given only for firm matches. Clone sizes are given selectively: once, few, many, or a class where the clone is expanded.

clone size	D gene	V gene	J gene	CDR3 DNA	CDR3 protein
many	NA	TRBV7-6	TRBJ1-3	TGTGCCAGCAACCCCAGCGGGGGTGTTCCCGGAAACACCATATATTTT	CASNPSGGVPGNTIYF
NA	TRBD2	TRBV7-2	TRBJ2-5	TGTGCCAACAGACCATTTCTAGCGGAAGAGACCCAGTACTTC	CANRPFLAEETQYF
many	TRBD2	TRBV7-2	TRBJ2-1	TGTGCCAGCAGCTTTCTTATTGGCGGGGGGGGACCGATGGACAATGAGCAGTTCTTC	CASSFLIGGGGPMDNEQFF
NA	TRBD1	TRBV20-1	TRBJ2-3	TGCAGTGCTAGAGACACCATCAGGGGGATAAAGACAGATACGCAGTATTTT	CSARDTIRGIKTDTQYF
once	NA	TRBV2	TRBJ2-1	TGTGCCAGCCAGGGGCCCGAGAATGAGCAGTTCTTC	CASQGPENEQFF
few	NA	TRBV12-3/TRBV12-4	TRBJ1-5	TGTGCCAGCAGCCCTCGGGGTGCGGGCAATCAGCCCCAGCATTTT	CASSPRGAGNQPQHF
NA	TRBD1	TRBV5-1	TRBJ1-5	TGCGCCAGCAGCTCCCGGGACAGGGGGCGCCGTGACAATCAGCCCCAGCATTTT	CASSSRDRGRRDNQPQHF
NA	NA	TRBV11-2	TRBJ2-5	TGTGCCAGCAGCTTAGATGAGGGACAAGAGACCCAGTACTTC	CASSLDEGQETQYF
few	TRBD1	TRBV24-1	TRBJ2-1	TGTGCCACCAGTGACTCTGGACAGGGGGATCTCTACAATGAGCAGTTCTTC	CATSDSGQGDLYNEQFF
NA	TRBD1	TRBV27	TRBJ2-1	TGTGCCAGCAGTCCCATACAGGGGGTCTCCTACAATGAGCAGTTCTTC	CASSPIQGVSYNEQFF
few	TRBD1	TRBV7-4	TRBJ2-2	TGTGCCAGCAGCTGGGACAGGTATCCCGGGGAGCTGTTTTTT	CASSWDRYPGELFF
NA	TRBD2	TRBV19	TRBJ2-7	TGTGCCAGTAGTATCGGTCCGACTAGCGGGGGCTACGAGCAGTACTTC	CASSIGPTSGGYEQYF
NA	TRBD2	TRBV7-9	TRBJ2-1	TGTGCCAGCAGCGCCCGACTAGCGGGGGGGAACAATGAGCAGTTCTTC	CASSARLAGGNNEQFF
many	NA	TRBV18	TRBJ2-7	TGTGCCAGCTCACCACTCTTCGGTGGGGCGAAGGAAATCTACGAGCAGTACTTC	CASSPLFGGAKEIYEQYF
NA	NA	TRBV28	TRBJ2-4	TGTGCCAGCTCAGGGTTAGGGAACATTCAGTACTTC	CASSGLGNIQYF
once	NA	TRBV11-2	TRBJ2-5	TGTGCCAGCGGCTTAGTCTTGGACCGTTACCAAGAGACCCAGTACTTC	CASGLVLDRYQETQYF
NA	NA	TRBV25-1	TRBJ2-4	TGTGCCAGCAGTGGCCCCCGCGGGGTTGGGGCCAAAAACATTCAGTACTTC	CASSGPRGVGAKNIQYF
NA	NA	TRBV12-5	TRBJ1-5	TGTGCTAGTGGTCCTCCATACAATCAGCCCCAGCATTTT	CASGPPYNQPQHF
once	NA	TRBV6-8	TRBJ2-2	TGTGCCAGCAGTTACAAGGGGCTCGGGACGAACACCGGGGAGCTGTTTTTT	CASSYKGLGTNTGELFF
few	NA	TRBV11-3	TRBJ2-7	TGTGCCAGCAGCTCATTCACATACCGCGCACGCGAGCAGTACTTC	CASSSFTYRAREQYF
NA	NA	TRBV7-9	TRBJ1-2	TGTGCCATCTTCACCACGCCCTATGGCTACACCTTC	CAIFTTPYGYTF
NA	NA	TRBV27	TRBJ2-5	TGTGCCAGCAGTAACAGGCGATCACAAGAGACCCAGTACTTC	CASSNRRSQETQYF
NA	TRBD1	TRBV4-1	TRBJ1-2	TGCGCCAGCAGCCAAGATTGGGCAGGGGGTGACGGCTACACCTTC	CASSQDWAGGDGYTF
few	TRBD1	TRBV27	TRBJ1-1	TGTGCCAGCAGTTTCCGGGACAGACTCATGAACACTGAAGCTTTCTTT	CASSFRDRLMNTEAFF
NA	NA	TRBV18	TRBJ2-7	TGTGCCAGCTCCGTGGAGGGACAGCGTCTCTCCTACGAGCAGTGCTTC	CASSVEGQRLSYEQCF
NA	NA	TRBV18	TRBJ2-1	TGTGCCAGCTCACCACTGACTGAGGACAATACGGATGAGCAGTTCTTC	CASSPLTEDNTDEQFF
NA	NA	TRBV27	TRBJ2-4	TGTGCCAGCAGTCCCCGAGGGGGGCTTGGCAAAAACATTCAGTACTTC	CASSPRGGLGKNIQYF
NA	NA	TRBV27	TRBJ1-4	TGTGCCAGCACGACTCAGGGACCAGGTGAAAAACTGTTTTTT	CASTTQGPGEKLFF
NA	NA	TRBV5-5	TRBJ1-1	TGTGTCAGTTCCAGGGACACTGAAGCTTTCTTT	CVSSRDTEAFF